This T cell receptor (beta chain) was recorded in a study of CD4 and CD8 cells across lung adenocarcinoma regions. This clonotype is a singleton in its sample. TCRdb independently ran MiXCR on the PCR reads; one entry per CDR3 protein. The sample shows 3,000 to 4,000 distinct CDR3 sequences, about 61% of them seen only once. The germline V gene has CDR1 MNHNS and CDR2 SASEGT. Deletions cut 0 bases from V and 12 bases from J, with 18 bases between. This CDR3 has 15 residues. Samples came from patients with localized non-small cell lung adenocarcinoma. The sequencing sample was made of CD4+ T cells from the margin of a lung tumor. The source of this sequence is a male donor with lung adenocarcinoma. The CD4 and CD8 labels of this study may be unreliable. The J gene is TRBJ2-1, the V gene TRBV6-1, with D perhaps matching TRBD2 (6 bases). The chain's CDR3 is CASSEAMATSRAQFF. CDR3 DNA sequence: TGTGCCAGCAGTGAAGCTATGGCAACTAGCCGGGCGCAGTTCTTC.